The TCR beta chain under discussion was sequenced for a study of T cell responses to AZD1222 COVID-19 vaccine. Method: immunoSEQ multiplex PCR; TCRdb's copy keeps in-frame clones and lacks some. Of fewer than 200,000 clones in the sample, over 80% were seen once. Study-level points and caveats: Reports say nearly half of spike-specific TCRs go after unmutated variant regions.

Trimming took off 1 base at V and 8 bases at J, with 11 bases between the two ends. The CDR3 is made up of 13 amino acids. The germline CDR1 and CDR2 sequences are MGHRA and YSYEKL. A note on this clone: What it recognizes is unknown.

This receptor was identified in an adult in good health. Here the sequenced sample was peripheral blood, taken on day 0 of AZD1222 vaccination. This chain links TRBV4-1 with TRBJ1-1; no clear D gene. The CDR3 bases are TGCGCCAGCAGCCAAGTTCTGGTTCCCGAAGCTTTCTTT. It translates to CASSQVLVPEAFF.